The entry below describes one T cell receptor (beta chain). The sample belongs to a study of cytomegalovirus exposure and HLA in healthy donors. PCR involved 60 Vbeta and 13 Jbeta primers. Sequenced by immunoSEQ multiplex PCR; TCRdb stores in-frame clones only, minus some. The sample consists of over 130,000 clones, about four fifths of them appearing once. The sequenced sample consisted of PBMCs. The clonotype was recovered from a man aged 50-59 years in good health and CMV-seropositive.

The CDR3 coding sequence is TGTGCCAGCAGCTTGGGACAGGGCCTCGCGGAGACCCAGTACTTC. Amino acid sequence: CASSLGQGLAETQYF. This chain uses TRBV5-6 with TRBJ2-5; 7 nucleotides match TRBD1. The germline CDR1 and CDR2 sequences are SGHDT and YYEEEE. This CDR3 is built from 15 residues. Trimming removed 0 bases from V and 5 bases from J; junction bases left unmatched: 7.